The rows below give T cell receptor beta chains drawn from one sample of a study of blood T cell repertoires in COVID-19. Sequencing used immunoSEQ multiplex PCR; TCRdb keeps in-frame clones, though not all of them. The profile shows 200,000 to 250,000 clones, just over 90% of them singletons. What was sequenced was PBMCs or T cells enriched from blood (not recorded which). These receptor sequences come from a young woman who had recovered from COVID-19. Both conserved end residues are trimmed from each CDR3. D genes are given only for firm matches. Size values are once, few and many counts, or a class for expanded clones, and some rows have none.

v_gene: TRBV11-3
d_gene: -
abundance: -
j_gene: TRBJ1-2
CDR3aa: ASSLAQEVYGYT

v_gene: TRBV21-1
d_gene: -
abundance: -
j_gene: TRBJ1-1
CDR3aa: ASSSRIGGGASEAF

v_gene: TRBV12-1
d_gene: -
abundance: -
j_gene: TRBJ1-2
CDR3aa: ASSFSGQGANPPSLTGYT

v_gene: TRBV5-1
d_gene: -
abundance: -
j_gene: TRBJ2-1
CDR3aa: ASSLARDYNEQF

v_gene: TRBV7-9
d_gene: TRBD1
abundance: -
j_gene: TRBJ1-1
CDR3aa: ASSSHRGMNTEAF

v_gene: TRBV11-2
d_gene: TRBD1
abundance: -
j_gene: TRBJ1-2
CDR3aa: ASSLGQGAWTSYGYT

v_gene: TRBV18
d_gene: TRBD2
abundance: -
j_gene: TRBJ2-7
CDR3aa: ASSDQAGAPYEQY

v_gene: TRBV28
d_gene: TRBD2
abundance: -
j_gene: TRBJ2-1
CDR3aa: ASRGLAGGSSYNEQF

v_gene: TRBV15
d_gene: -
abundance: -
j_gene: TRBJ1-2
CDR3aa: ATSRGEVNYGYT

v_gene: TRBV7-9
d_gene: -
abundance: once
j_gene: TRBJ2-5
CDR3aa: ASSSRDYQETQY

v_gene: TRBV12-2
d_gene: -
abundance: -
j_gene: TRBJ1-1
CDR3aa: ARKTGLLMNTEAF

v_gene: TRBV3-1/TRBV3-2
d_gene: -
abundance: -
j_gene: TRBJ1-5
CDR3aa: ASSQVGGNQPQH

v_gene: TRBV7-9
d_gene: -
abundance: -
j_gene: TRBJ2-2
CDR3aa: ASSALQGKAGELF

v_gene: TRBV4-1
d_gene: -
abundance: once
j_gene: TRBJ1-1
CDR3aa: ASSPHPAGPTEAF

v_gene: TRBV4-1
d_gene: TRBD1
abundance: -
j_gene: TRBJ1-6
CDR3aa: ASSQPIRGPRGSPLH

v_gene: TRBV6-1
d_gene: -
abundance: -
j_gene: TRBJ2-3
CDR3aa: ASSELGGPLATDTQY

v_gene: TRBV7-2
d_gene: TRBD2
abundance: -
j_gene: TRBJ2-1
CDR3aa: ASSLVGTSLSTSYNEQF

v_gene: TRBV7-8
d_gene: TRBD1
abundance: -
j_gene: TRBJ2-5
CDR3aa: ASRDGQASGKTQY

v_gene: TRBV7-6
d_gene: TRBD2
abundance: -
j_gene: TRBJ2-3
CDR3aa: ASSLVFWPSGGASDTQY

v_gene: TRBV18
d_gene: -
abundance: -
j_gene: TRBJ1-1
CDR3aa: ASSPGVGRNTEAF

v_gene: TRBV5-1
d_gene: -
abundance: -
j_gene: TRBJ1-1
CDR3aa: ASSLAGQEGGEAF

v_gene: TRBV18
d_gene: TRBD1
abundance: -
j_gene: TRBJ2-1
CDR3aa: ASSLSGTASLTAQF

v_gene: TRBV9
d_gene: -
abundance: -
j_gene: TRBJ1-6
CDR3aa: ASSPLAGVESPLH

v_gene: TRBV10-3
d_gene: -
abundance: -
j_gene: TRBJ2-3
CDR3aa: AAAGDTQY

v_gene: TRBV28
d_gene: -
abundance: -
j_gene: TRBJ2-5
CDR3aa: ASRSGSQETQY

v_gene: TRBV2
d_gene: -
abundance: -
j_gene: TRBJ1-4
CDR3aa: ASSGLGGEKLF

v_gene: TRBV28
d_gene: TRBD1
abundance: -
j_gene: TRBJ1-6
CDR3aa: VSSSRDRSSYNSPLH

v_gene: TRBV7-2
d_gene: TRBD2
abundance: -
j_gene: TRBJ2-2
CDR3aa: ASSLGLAAGTGELF

v_gene: TRBV18
d_gene: -
abundance: -
j_gene: TRBJ1-4
CDR3aa: ASSPLGGPATNEKLF

v_gene: TRBV7-2
d_gene: -
abundance: -
j_gene: TRBJ1-1
CDR3aa: ASTLRGSLNTEAF

v_gene: TRBV5-1
d_gene: -
abundance: -
j_gene: TRBJ2-1
CDR3aa: ASSLVGLNYNEQF

v_gene: TRBV6-1
d_gene: -
abundance: -
j_gene: TRBJ1-2
CDR3aa: ASSELWQRLYGYT

v_gene: TRBV2
d_gene: -
abundance: -
j_gene: TRBJ2-1
CDR3aa: ASSVSNEQF

v_gene: TRBV28
d_gene: -
abundance: -
j_gene: TRBJ2-1
CDR3aa: ASSLYGGRNEQF

v_gene: TRBV10-3
d_gene: -
abundance: -
j_gene: TRBJ1-4
CDR3aa: AISEAGGGGKLF

v_gene: TRBV7-3
d_gene: -
abundance: -
j_gene: TRBJ2-7
CDR3aa: ASSLKKDCPYEQY

v_gene: TRBV25-1
d_gene: -
abundance: -
j_gene: TRBJ2-7
CDR3aa: ASSEYDSSYEQY

v_gene: TRBV28
d_gene: TRBD2
abundance: -
j_gene: TRBJ2-5
CDR3aa: ASSSGLAGVETQY

v_gene: TRBV18
d_gene: -
abundance: -
j_gene: TRBJ1-1
CDR3aa: ASSPRTEPNTEAF

v_gene: TRBV15
d_gene: -
abundance: -
j_gene: TRBJ1-4
CDR3aa: ATSAKPNEKLF

v_gene: TRBV12-3/TRBV12-4
d_gene: -
abundance: -
j_gene: TRBJ2-7
CDR3aa: ASRSFLEQQY

v_gene: TRBV19
d_gene: -
abundance: -
j_gene: TRBJ1-2
CDR3aa: ASTKTGSVDRINYGYT

v_gene: TRBV5-6
d_gene: TRBD1
abundance: many
j_gene: TRBJ2-7
CDR3aa: ASSSQGHEQY

v_gene: TRBV3-1/TRBV3-2
d_gene: -
abundance: -
j_gene: TRBJ2-1
CDR3aa: ASSQGGYPEQF

v_gene: TRBV19
d_gene: -
abundance: -
j_gene: TRBJ1-1
CDR3aa: ASGRGAF

v_gene: TRBV2
d_gene: -
abundance: -
j_gene: TRBJ1-2
CDR3aa: ARPREGVDHYGYT

v_gene: TRBV11-2
d_gene: -
abundance: -
j_gene: TRBJ2-7
CDR3aa: ASSLGRSSRATYEQY

v_gene: TRBV27
d_gene: TRBD1
abundance: -
j_gene: TRBJ1-2
CDR3aa: ASSSSGTGVHYGYT

v_gene: TRBV6-2/TRBV6-3
d_gene: TRBD2
abundance: few
j_gene: TRBJ2-5
CDR3aa: ASSKGLATLQETQY